This TCR beta chain was profiled in a study of identical twins. Study-wide points: Models underpredicted monozygotic twin sharing of out-of-frame TCR alpha. Researchers reported excess low generation probability among twin-shared out-of-frame alpha sequences. Out-of-frame beta chain sequences displayed weaker excess sharing between twins.

A universal primer site came from template switching; cDNA carried unique molecular identifiers. Each CDR3 protein is one row after TCRdb ran MiXCR on the 5' RACE reads. The sample contains approximately 300,000 distinct CDR3 sequences, just under 9.5% of which appear only once. In regard to this clonotype: As yet, its antigen is unknown.

The same specimen was also included in a second study, on yellow fever vaccine responses in identical twins.

The receptor comes from a woman between 18 and 29 years old in good health. The sample consisted of CD8+ T cells sorted from blood.

CDR3 coding DNA: TGTGCCAGCAAGGCAGGGGGTTTTGGCAATGAGCAGTTCTTC. As protein: CASKAGGFGNEQFF. This chain connects TRBV6-2 or TRBV6-3 to TRBJ2-1; TRBD1 aligns across 7 bases. Germline CDR1 is MNHEY and CDR2 is SVGEGT. The CDR3 consists of 14 residues. J gave up 6 bases and V 7 bases, and 9 bases lay outside the gene matches.